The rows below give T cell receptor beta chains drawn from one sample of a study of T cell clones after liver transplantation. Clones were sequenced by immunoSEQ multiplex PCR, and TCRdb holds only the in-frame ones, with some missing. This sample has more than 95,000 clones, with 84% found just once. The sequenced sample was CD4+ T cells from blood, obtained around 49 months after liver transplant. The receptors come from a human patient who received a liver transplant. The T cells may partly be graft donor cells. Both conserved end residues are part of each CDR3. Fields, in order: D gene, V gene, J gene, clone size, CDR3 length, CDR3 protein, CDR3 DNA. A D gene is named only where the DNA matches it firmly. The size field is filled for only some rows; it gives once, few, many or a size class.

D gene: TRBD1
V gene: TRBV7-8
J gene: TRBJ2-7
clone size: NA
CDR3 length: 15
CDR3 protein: CASSVGTVFAYEQYF
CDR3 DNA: TGTGCCAGCAGCGTGGGGACAGTCTTCGCCTACGAGCAGTACTTC

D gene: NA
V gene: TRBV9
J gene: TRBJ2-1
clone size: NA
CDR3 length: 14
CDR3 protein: CASSVTLLPREQFF
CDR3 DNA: TGTGCCAGCAGCGTAACACTATTACCTAGGGAGCAGTTCTTC

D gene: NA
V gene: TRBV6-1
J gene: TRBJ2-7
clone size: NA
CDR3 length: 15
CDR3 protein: CASSEEVSGKNEQYF
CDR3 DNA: TGTGCCAGCAGTGAAGAGGTGTCAGGGAAGAACGAGCAGTACTTC

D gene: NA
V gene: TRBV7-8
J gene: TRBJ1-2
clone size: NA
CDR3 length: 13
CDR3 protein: CASSGGAGGGYTF
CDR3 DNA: TGTGCCAGCAGCGGTGGGGCAGGAGGGGGCTACACCTTC

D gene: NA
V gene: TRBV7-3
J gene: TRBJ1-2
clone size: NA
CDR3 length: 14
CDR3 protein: CASSSRVGGYGYTF
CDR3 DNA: TGTGCCAGCAGCAGCAGGGTAGGCGGCTATGGCTACACCTTC

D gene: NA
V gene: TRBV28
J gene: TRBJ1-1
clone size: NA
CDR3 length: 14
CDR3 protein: CASSLRGKNTEAFF
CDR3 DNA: TGTGCCAGCAGTTTAAGGGGGAAGAATACTGAAGCTTTCTTT

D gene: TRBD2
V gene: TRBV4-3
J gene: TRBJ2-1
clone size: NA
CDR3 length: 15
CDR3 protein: CASSLGLAGKNEQFF
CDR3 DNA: TGCGCCAGCAGCCTTGGACTAGCGGGCAAAAATGAGCAGTTCTTC

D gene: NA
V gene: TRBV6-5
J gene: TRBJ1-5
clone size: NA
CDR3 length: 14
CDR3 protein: CASSYSKSNQPQHF
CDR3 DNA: TGTGCCAGCAGTTACTCGAAGAGCAATCAGCCCCAGCATTTT

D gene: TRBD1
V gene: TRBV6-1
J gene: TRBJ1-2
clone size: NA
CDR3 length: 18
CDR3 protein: CASSEALVIRGRGKDYTF
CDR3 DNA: TGTGCCAGCAGTGAAGCTCTAGTAATCAGGGGGCGCGGAAAAGACTACACCTTC

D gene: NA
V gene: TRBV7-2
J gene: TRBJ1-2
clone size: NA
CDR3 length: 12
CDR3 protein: CASSLGGYGYTF
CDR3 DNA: TGTGCCAGCAGCTTAGGCGGGTATGGCTACACCTTC

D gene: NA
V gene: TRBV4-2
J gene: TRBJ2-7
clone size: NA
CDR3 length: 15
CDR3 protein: CASSQVWQGPYEQYF
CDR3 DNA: TGTGCCAGCAGCCAAGTATGGCAGGGCCCCTACGAGCAGTACTTC

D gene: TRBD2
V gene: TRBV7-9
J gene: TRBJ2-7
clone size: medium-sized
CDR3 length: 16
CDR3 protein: CASRPSPLAGSYEQYF
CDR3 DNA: TGTGCCAGCAGACCTTCCCCACTAGCGGGGAGTTACGAGCAGTACTTC

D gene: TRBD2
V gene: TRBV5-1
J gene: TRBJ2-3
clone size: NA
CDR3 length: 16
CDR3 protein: CASSLVAGGPTDTQYF
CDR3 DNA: TGCGCCAGCAGCTTGGTTGCGGGGGGGCCCACAGATACGCAGTATTTT

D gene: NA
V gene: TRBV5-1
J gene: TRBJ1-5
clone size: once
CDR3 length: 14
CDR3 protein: CASSLAGAGQPQHF
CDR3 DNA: TGCGCCAGCAGCTTGGCTGGGGCCGGGCAGCCCCAGCATTTT

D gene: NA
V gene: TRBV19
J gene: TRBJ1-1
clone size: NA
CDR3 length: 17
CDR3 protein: CASSLLSGDRVNTEAFF
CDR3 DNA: TGTGCCAGTAGTCTCCTGAGCGGGGATCGGGTGAACACTGAAGCTTTCTTT

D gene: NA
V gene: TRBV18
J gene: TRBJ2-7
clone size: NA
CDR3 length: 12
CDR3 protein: CASSPNRYEQYF
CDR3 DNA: TGTGCCAGCTCACCAAACAGGTACGAGCAGTACTTC

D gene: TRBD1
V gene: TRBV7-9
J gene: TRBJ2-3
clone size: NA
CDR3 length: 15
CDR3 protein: CASSPPGQLSDTQYF
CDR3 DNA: TGTGCCAGCAGTCCTCCGGGACAGCTTTCAGATACGCAGTATTTT

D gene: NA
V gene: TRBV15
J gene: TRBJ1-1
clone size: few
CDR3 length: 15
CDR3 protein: CATSRAGPSNTEAFF
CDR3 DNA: TGTGCCACCAGCAGAGCTGGGCCCTCAAACACTGAAGCTTTCTTT

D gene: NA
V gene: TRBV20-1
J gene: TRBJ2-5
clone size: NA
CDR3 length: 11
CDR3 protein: CSRNLQETQYF
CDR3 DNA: TGCAGCAGGAATCTACAAGAGACCCAGTACTTC

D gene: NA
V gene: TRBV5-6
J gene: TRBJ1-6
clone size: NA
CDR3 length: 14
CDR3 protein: CASSLLSRDSPLHF
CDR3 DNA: TGTGCCAGCAGCTTGCTCAGCAGAGATTCACCCCTCCACTTT

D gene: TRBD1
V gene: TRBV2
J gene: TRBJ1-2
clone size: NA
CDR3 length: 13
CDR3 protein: CASSGQADYGYTF
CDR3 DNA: TGTGCCAGCAGCGGACAGGCCGACTATGGCTACACCTTC

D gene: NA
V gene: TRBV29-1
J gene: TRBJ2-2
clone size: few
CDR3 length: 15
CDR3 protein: CSVGFLGVNTGELFF
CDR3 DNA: TGCAGCGTGGGATTTTTAGGTGTAAACACCGGGGAGCTGTTTTTT

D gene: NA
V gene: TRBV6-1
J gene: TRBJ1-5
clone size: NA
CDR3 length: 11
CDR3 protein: CASSTYQPQHF
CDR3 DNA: TGTGCCAGCAGTACGTATCAGCCCCAGCATTTT

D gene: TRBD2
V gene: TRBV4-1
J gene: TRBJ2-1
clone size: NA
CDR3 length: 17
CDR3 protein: CASSQLAGAGAYNEQFF
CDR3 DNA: TGCGCCAGCAGCCAACTAGCGGGAGCGGGGGCCTACAATGAGCAGTTCTTC

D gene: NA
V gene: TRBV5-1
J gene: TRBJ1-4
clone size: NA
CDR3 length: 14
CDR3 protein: CASSLRTSGEKLFF
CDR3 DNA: TGCGCCAGCAGCTTGCGGACGTCAGGTGAAAAACTGTTTTTT

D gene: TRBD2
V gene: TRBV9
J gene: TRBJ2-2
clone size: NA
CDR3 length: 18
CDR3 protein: CASSVALTSGVNTGELFF
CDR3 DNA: TGTGCCAGCAGCGTAGCCCTGACTAGCGGGGTTAACACCGGGGAGCTGTTTTTT

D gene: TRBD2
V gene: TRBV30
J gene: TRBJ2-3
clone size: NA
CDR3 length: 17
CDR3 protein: CAWSVGLAGGRGDTQYF
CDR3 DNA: TGTGCCTGGAGTGTAGGGCTAGCGGGAGGGAGAGGGGATACGCAGTATTTT

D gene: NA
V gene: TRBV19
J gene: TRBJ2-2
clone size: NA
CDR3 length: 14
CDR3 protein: CASSRGVNTGELFF
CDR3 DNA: TGTGCCAGTAGTCGAGGGGTGAACACCGGGGAGCTGTTTTTT

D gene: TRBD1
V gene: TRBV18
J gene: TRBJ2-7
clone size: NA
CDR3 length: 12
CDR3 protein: CASSGTGFEQYF
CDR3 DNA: TGTGCCAGCTCAGGGACAGGGTTCGAGCAGTACTTC

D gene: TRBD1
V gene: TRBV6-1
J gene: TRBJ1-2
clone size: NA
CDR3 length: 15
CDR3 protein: CASSRNRQGSYGYTF
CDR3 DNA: TGTGCCAGCAGCCGGAACCGACAGGGTAGCTATGGCTACACCTTC

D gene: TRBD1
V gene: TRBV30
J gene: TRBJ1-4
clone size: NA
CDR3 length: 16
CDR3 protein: CASDRGGPATNEKLFF
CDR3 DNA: TGTGCCTCGGACAGGGGAGGCCCTGCAACTAATGAAAAACTGTTTTTT

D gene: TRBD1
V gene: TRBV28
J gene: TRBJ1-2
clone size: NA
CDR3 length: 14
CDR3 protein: CASSQDRGLRGYTF
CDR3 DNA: TGTGCCAGCAGTCAAGACAGGGGGCTGCGGGGCTACACCTTC

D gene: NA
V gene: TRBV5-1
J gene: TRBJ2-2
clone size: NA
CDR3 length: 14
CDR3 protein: CASSSGGPGGELFF
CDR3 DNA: TGCGCCAGCAGCTCCGGAGGACCGGGCGGGGAGCTGTTTTTT

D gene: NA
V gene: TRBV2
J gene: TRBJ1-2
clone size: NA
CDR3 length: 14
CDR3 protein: CASTDRSLSEGYTF
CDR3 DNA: TGTGCCAGCACCGACAGGAGCCTTAGTGAGGGCTACACCTTC

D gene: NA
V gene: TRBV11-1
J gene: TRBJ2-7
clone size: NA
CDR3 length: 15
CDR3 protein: CASSPSVAPAYEQYF
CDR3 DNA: TGTGCCAGCAGCCCCTCCGTAGCGCCGGCCTACGAGCAGTACTTC

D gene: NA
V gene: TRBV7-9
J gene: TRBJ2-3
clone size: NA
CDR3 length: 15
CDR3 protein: CASSFLSPSTDTQYF
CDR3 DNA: TGTGCCAGCAGCTTCCTTTCACCTAGCACAGATACGCAGTATTTT

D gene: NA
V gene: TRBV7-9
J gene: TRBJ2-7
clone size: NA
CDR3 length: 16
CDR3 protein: CASSSQGAGSSYEQYF
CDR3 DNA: TGTGCCAGCAGCTCCCAAGGGGCAGGGAGCTCCTACGAGCAGTACTTC

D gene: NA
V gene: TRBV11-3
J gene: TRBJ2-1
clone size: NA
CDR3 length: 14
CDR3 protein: CASSLGRVSNEQFF
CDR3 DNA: TGTGCCAGCAGCTTGGGACGTGTGTCCAATGAGCAGTTCTTC

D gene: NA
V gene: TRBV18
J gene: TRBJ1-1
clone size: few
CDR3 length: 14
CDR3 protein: CASSQGLGSTEAFF
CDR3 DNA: TGTGCCAGCTCACAGGGTCTAGGCAGCACTGAAGCTTTCTTT

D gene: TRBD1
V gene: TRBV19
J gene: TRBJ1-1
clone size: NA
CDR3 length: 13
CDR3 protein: CASSRTGGTEAFF
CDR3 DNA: TGTGCCAGTAGTCGGACAGGGGGCACTGAAGCTTTCTTT

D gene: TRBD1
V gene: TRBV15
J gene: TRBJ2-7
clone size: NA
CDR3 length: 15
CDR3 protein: CATSRDRDRSYEQYF
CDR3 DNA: TGTGCCACCAGCAGGGATCGGGACAGATCCTACGAGCAGTACTTC

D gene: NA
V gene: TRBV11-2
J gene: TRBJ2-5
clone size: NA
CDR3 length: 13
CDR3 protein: CASSPGQKETQYF
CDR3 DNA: TGTGCCAGCAGTCCCGGACAGAAAGAGACCCAGTACTTC

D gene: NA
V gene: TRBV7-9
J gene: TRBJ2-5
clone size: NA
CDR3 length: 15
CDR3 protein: CASSLAGNRVETQYF
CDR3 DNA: TGTGCCAGCAGCTTAGCGGGGAACAGGGTAGAGACCCAGTACTTC

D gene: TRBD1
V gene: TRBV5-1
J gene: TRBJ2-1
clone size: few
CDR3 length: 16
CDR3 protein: CASSLPTGGPYNEQFF
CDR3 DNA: TGCGCCAGCAGCTTACCAACAGGGGGGCCCTACAATGAGCAGTTCTTC

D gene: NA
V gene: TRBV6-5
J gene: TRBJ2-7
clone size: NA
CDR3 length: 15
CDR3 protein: CASAPDRGQGGEQYF
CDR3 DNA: TGTGCCAGCGCCCCCGACCGTGGACAGGGAGGGGAGCAGTACTTC

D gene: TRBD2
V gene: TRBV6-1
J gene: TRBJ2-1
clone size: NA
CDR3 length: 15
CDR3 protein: CASSLAGVSYNEQFF
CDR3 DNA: TGTGCCAGCTCGCTAGCGGGAGTCTCCTACAATGAGCAGTTCTTC

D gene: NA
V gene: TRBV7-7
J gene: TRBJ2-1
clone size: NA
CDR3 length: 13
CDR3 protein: CASSQGRYNEQFF
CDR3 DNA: TGTGCCAGCAGTCAAGGGCGGTACAATGAGCAGTTCTTC

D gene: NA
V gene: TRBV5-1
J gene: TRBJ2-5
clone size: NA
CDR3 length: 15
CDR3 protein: CASSLGSSPGRAQYF
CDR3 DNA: TGCGCCAGCAGCTTGGGCTCTAGCCCGGGTAGGGCCCAGTACTTC